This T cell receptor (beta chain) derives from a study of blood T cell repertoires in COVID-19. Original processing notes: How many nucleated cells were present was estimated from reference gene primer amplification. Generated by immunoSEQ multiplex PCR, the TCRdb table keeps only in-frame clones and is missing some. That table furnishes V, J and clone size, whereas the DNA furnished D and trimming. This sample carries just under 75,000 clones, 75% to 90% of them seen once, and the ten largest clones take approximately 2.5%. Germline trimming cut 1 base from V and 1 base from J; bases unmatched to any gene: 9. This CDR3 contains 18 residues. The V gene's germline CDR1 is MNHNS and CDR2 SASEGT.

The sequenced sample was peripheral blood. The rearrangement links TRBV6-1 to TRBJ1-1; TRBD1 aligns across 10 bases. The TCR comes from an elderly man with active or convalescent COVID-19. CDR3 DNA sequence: TGTGCCAGCAGTGAAGGGACAGGGGGAATGGGGCGGAACACTGAAGCTTTCTTT. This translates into CASSEGTGGMGRNTEAFF.